This T cell receptor beta chain came from a study of T cell repertoires in cytomegalovirus infection (dated by TCRdb to the late 2010s). Background on the whole study: Because public TCR beta signatures pointed to carriage of CMV infection together with the matching HLA type, the HLA type of each donor mattered for the analysis. General study outcomes and caveats: Cumulative frequency of public TCR beta family members discriminated carriers of CMV infection plus the relevant HLA type in this cohort and an independent 352-donor cohort. The ex vivo response was dominated by HLA-C-restricted CMV-specific TCR beta clonotypes, which also provided the single most frequent clonotype in two of eight donors.

This clonotype appeared many times. It lacks a known antigen. No much larger clone exists at a distance of one base, and base qualities are not known. Counted from cysteine to phenylalanine, this CDR3 has 14 amino acids. Of the read, only the CDR3 DNA is kept; its 42 bases are in frame from base 1. The junction shows trimming of 2 bases on V and 3 bases on J, plus 8 bases between the germline ends. These reads were obtained on an Illumina HiSeq 1500. TCRdb ran its own pipeline on the public reads, namely fastp trimming at Q25 and MiXCR clone calling, and kept in-frame beta chains. For every CDR3 protein sequence, its rows merge into one entry that carries the most common genes and DNA. The sample profile shows 150,000 to 200,000 distinct CDR3 sequences; about 21% of them were found once. Of the sample, less than 3.5% falls within the top ten clones.

The clonotype comes from a human donor in good health (CMV status not recorded). Some clones in this sample may be carry-over from other donors' samples. The chain is made from TRBV12-3 or TRBV12-4 and TRBJ1-5, with the identity of the D gene unclear. Material: PBMCs. DNA sequence: TGTGCCAGCAGTTTACTACGGGACAATCAGCCCCAGCATTTT. Its translation reads: CASSLLRDNQPQHF.